The 3 T cell receptor beta chains below were found in one sample sequenced in a study of OX40 agonist ivuxolimab in advanced cancers. Measured with immunoSEQ multiplex PCR; TCRdb has only the in-frame clones, and not every one. The table shows some 87,000 clones, with 94% occurring only once. Sequencing used CD4+ or CD8+ T cells sorted from blood, obtained in a trial of the OX40 agonist ivuxolimab. These receptors were obtained from an adult with an advanced solid tumor such as melanoma, head and neck, liver or kidney cancer.

This chain connects TRBV9 to TRBJ2-3; tentative D call: TRBD2 (5 bases). V lost 0 bases to trimming and J lost 6 bases, with 17 bases between them. The CDR3 is made up of 16 amino acids. Per germline, CDR1 SGDLS and CDR2 YYNGEE. DNA of the CDR3: TGTGCCAGCAGCGTAGAGGTGTCAGCGGCCCCCGATACGCAGTATTTT. Translated, it gives CASSVEVSAAPDTQYF. Supplemented by reference TRBV9 and TRBJ2-3, the full variable domain reads DSGVTQTPKHLITATGQRVTLRCSPRSGDLSVYWYQQSLDQGLQFLIQYYNGEERAKGNILERFSAQQFPDLHSELNLSSLELGDSALYFCASSVEVSAAPDTQYFGPGTRLTVL.

This clone was seen only a few times. The chain uses TRBV28 and TRBJ2-1; D is possibly TRBD1 (5 bases). With 6 bases removed from V and 2 bases from J, the gap between germline ends came to 14 bases. This CDR3 is built from 15 residues. Germline V gene lookup returns CDR1 MDHEN and CDR2 SYDVKM. The CDR3 DNA reads TGTGCCAGCAGACCCTGGGCAGGGCCCTACAATGAGCAGTTCTTC. This gives the protein CASRPWAGPYNEQFF. Full variable domain (remainder filled in from reference TRBV28 and TRBJ2-1): DVKVTQSSRYLVKRTGEKVFLECVQDMDHENMFWYRQDPGLGLRLIYFSYDVKMKEKGDIPEGYSVSREKKERFSLILESASTNQTSMYLCASRPWAGPYNEQFFGPGTRLTVL.

The chain employs TRBV9 and TRBJ2-7; D is perhaps TRBD1 or TRBD2 (6 bases each). V shed 3 bases and J shed 2 bases, with 18 bases lying between them. In germline, CDR1 is SGDLS, CDR2 YYNGEE. This CDR3 spans 16 amino acids. The CDR3 is CASSAEGGTPAYEQYF. The CDR3 DNA reads TGTGCCAGCAGCGCCGAAGGGGGGACACCAGCCTACGAGCAGTACTTC.